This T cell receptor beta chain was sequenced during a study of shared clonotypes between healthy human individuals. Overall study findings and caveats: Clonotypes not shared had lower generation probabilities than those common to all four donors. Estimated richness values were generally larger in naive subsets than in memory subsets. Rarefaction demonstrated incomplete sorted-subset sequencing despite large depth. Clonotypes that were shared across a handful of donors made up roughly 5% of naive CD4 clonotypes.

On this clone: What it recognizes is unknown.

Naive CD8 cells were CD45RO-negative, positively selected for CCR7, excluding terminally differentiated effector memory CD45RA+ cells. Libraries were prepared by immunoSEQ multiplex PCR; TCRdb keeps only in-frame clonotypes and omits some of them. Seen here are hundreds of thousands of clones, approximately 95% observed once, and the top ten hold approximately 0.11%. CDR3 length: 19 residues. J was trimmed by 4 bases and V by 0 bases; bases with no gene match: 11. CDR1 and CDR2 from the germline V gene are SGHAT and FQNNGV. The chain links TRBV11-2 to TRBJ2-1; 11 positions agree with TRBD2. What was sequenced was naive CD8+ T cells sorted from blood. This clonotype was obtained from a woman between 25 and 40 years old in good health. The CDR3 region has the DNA TGTGCCAGCAGCTTAGATTCTCTTAGCGGGAGGGCCCGGTACAATGAGCAGTTCTTC. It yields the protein CASSLDSLSGRARYNEQFF.